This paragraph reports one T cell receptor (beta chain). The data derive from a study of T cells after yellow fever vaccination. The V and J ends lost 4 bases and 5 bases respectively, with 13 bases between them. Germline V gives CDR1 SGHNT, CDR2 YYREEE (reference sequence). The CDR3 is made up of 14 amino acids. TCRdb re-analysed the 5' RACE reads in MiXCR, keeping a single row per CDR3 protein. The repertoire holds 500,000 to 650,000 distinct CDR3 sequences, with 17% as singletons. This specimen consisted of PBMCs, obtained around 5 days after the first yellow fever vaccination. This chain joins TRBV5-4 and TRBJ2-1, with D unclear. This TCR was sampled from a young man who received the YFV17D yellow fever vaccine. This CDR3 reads CASSPGWGNNEQFF. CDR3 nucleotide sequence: TGTGCCAGCAGCCCTGGTTGGGGAAACAATGAGCAGTTCTTC.